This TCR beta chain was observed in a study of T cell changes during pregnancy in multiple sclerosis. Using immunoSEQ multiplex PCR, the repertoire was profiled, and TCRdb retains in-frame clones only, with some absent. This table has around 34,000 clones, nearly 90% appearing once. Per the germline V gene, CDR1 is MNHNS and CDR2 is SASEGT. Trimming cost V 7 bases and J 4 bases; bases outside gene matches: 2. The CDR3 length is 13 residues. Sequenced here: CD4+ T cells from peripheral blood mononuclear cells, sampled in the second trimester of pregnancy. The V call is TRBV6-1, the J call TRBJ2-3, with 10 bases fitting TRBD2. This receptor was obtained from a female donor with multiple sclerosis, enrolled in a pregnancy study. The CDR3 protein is CASTSGSSDTQYF. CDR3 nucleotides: TGTGCCAGCACTAGCGGGAGCTCAGATACGCAGTATTTT.